This TCR beta chain appears in the sequencing data of a study of control samples from healthy donors and cancer patients. This CDR3 spans 12 amino acids. The germline V and J ends were trimmed by 3 bases and 1 base, with 4 bases remaining between them. The germline V gene encodes CDR1 GTSNPN and CDR2 SVGIG (reference sequence). Sequenced by immunoSEQ multiplex PCR; TCRdb stores in-frame clones only, minus some. Seen here are roughly 140,000 clones, about 94% observed once, and the top ten hold over 2%. The specimen sequenced was blood. The TCR was taken from a man aged 45-65 years in good health. The V gene is TRBV30, the J gene TRBJ1-3; D remains ambiguous. CDR3 amino acids: CAWRGSGNTIYF. The CDR3 region has the DNA TGTGCCTGGAGGGGGTCTGGAAACACCATATATTTT.